The entry that follows covers one T cell receptor (beta chain) sequence. Trimming shortened V by 0 bases and J by 0 bases, and 7 bases separated the two germline ends. This CDR3 comprises 14 residues. Germline CDR1 SGHRS, CDR2 YFSETQ. Data came from immunoSEQ multiplex PCR; TCRdb stores just in-frame clones and leaves some out. The sample contains roughly 90,000 clones, over 75% of which appear only once. This sample stems from a study of blood T cell repertoires in COVID-19. The TCR originated in a woman aged 70 to 79 with acute or convalescent COVID-19. The rearrangement joins TRBV5-1 to TRBJ2-7; no firm D call. Source material: peripheral blood. The CDR3 DNA is TGCGCCAGCAGCTTGGCAGTCAGCTCCTACGAGCAGTACTTC. Protein sequence: CASSLAVSSYEQYF.